This T cell receptor (beta chain) was captured by sequencing in a study of T cells in narcolepsy (dated by TCRdb to 2017 to 2018). At the level of the whole study: The study enrolled patients with narcolepsy type 1 or type 2 (NT1, NT2) together with healthy control donors. The study sought autoreactive T cells targeting hypocretin neuron self-antigens (hypocretin, TRIB2) in narcolepsy patients, using TCR Vbeta sequencing to track clonotypes in blood and CSF.

For TCR Vbeta sequencing, memory CD4+ T cells were sorted ex vivo from the peripheral blood of narcolepsy patients and healthy controls. Beyond this particular receptor, the publication reports: HCRT-specific and TRIB2-specific autoreactive clonotypes were highlighted in plots that compared CD4+ T cell clonotypes in CSF versus blood from the same patient. Numbers of sequenced blood memory CD4+ clonotypes were comparable, with averages of about 37,000 in patients and approximately 33,000 in controls. Some blood memory CD4+ repertoires from patients and controls contained no sequences matching autoreactive T cell clones. According to the report, autoreactive clonotypes were detected serially in the blood of the same patients and of different patients, but not in healthy controls.

Taken from the germline V gene, the CDR1 and CDR2 loops are SGHTA and FQGNSA. The CDR3 numbers 15 residues from cysteine through phenylalanine. The DNA shown is the 45-base CDR3, in frame from base 1. V has 3 bases trimmed and J has 6 bases trimmed; junction bases matching no gene number 4. Comments on this clone: The clone's antigen remains unknown. Base qualities were left out, and no much larger clone turns up one base away.

The library was produced with the immunoSEQ multiplex PCR assay. TCRdb retrieved this table from immuneACCESS and kept in-frame rearrangements only. Not all clones are present; in checked studies, unresolved V genes account for under half, and no reason is known for the remainder. The sample includes about 35,000 clones, with 75% to 90% observed a single time. More than 0.85% of the sample lies in the top ten. The sequence came from a human donor in good health. The chain is encoded by TRBV7-2 joined to TRBJ2-2; TRBD2 agrees with 10 junctional bases. Sequencing was done on a sample of memory (CD45RA-) CD4+ T cells from blood. Sample cell subset or site, as interpreted from the label and publication: memory T cells sorted ex vivo from peripheral blood. The DNA reads as follows: TGTGCCAGCAGCTTCGCGACTAGCGGGTCCGGGGAGCTGTTTTTT. It encodes CASSFATSGSGELFF.